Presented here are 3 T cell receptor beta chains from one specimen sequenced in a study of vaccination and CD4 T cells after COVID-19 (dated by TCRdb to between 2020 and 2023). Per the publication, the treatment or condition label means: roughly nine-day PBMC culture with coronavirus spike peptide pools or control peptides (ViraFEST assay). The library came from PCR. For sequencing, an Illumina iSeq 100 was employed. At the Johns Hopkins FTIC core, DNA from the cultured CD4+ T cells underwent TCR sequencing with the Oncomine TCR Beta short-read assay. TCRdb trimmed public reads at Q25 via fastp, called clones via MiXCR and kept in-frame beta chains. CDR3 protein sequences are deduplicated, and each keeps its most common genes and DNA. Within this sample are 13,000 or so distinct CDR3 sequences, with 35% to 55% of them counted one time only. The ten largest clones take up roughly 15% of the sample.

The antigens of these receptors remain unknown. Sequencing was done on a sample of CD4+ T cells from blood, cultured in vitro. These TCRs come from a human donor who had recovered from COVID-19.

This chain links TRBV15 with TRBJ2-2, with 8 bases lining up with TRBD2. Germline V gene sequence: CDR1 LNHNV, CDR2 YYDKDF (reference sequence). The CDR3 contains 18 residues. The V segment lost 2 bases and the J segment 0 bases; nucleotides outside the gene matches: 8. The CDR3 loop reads CATSRNQVAGSNTGELFF. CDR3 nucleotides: TGTGCCACCAGCAGAAATCAGGTAGCGGGGTCGAACACCGGGGAGCTGTTTTTT.

The CDR3 protein is CASSPYRGFNEKLFF. CDR3 in DNA: TGTGCCAGCAGTCCCTACAGGGGTTTTAATGAAAAACTGTTTTTT. The V and J genes are TRBV27 and TRBJ1-4; 7 bases are a match to TRBD1. CDR3 length: 15 residues. Germline CDR1 MNHEY, CDR2 SMNVEV (reference sequence). Trimming at V came to 5 bases and at J to 4 bases, leaving 7 bases not matched to a gene.

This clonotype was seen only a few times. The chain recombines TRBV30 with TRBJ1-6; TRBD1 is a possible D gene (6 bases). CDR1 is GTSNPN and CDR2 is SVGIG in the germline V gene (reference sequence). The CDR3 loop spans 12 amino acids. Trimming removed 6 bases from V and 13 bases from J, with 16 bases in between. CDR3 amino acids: CACRQDSFPLHF. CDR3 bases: TGTGCCTGTCGACAGGATAGCTTCCCCCTCCACTTT.